The clone carrying this T cell receptor beta chain was counted only a few times. The CDR3 has 13 amino acids. With 1 base removed from V and 5 bases from J, the gap between germline ends came to 8 bases. Germline-derived CDR1 and CDR2 are LGHNA and YSLEER. The sample belongs to a study of T-cell memory formation after mild COVID-19. Employing constant-segment primers, 5'RACE generated TCR alpha and TCR beta cDNA libraries bearing sample barcodes and UMIs. TCRdb passed the 5' RACE reads through MiXCR, listing each CDR3 protein once. The sample contains roughly 340,000 distinct CDR3 sequences, approximately 16% of which appear only once.

The source is a man younger than 35 who had mild COVID-19 (a few samples of this study predate the infection). Cell type and time point are not known. Sequenced material: PBMCs or a T cell subset sorted from them (not recorded which). This chain connects TRBV4-3 to TRBJ2-5; tentatively, D is TRBD2 (5 bases). The CDR3 spells CASSQGSGETQYF. The CDR3 coding sequence is TGCGCCAGCAGCCAAGGGTCGGGGGAGACCCAGTACTTC.